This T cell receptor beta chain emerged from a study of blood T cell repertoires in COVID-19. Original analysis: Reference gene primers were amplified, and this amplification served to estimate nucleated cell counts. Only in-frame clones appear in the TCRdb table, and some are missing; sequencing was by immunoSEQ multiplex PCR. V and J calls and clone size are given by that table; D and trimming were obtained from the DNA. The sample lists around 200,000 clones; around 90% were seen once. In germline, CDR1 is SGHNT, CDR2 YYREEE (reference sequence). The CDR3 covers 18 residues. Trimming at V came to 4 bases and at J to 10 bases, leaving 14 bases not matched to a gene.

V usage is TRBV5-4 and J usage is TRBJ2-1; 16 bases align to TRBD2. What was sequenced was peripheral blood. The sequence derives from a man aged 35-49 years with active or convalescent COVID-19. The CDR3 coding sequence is TGTGCCAGCAGCCCGGGGACTAGCGGGGGGGCCGTCCTTAGGGAGCAGTTCTTC. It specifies CASSPGTSGGAVLREQFF.